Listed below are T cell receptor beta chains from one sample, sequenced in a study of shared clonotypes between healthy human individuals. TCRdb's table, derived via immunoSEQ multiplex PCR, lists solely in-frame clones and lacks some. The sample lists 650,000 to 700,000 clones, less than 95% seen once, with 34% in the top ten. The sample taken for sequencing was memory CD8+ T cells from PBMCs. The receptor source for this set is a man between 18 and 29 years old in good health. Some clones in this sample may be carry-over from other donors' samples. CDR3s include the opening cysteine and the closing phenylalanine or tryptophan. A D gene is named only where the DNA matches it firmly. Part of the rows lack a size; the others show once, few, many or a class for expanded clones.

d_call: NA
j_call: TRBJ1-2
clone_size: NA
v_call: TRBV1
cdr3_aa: CTSSQELGTNYGYTF
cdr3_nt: TGCACCAGCAGCCAAGAATTGGGAACTAACTATGGCTACACCTTC

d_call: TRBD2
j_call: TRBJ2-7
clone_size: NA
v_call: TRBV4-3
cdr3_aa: CASSQGASGTYEQYF
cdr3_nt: TGCGCCAGCAGCCAAGGCGCTAGCGGAACCTACGAGCAGTACTTC

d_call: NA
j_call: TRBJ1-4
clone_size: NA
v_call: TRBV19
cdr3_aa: CASSIIEGTATNEKLFF
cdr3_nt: TGTGCCAGTAGTATTATCGAGGGAACCGCAACTAATGAAAAACTGTTTTTT

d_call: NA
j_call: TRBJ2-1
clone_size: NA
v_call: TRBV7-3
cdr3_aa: CASRRTARGNEQFF
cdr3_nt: TGTGCCAGCAGACGCACGGCCCGGGGCAATGAGCAGTTCTTC

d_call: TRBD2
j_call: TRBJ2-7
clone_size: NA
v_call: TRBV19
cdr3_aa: CASSPGLAGLGYEQYF
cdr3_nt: TGTGCCAGTAGCCCGGGACTAGCGGGATTGGGCTACGAGCAGTACTTC

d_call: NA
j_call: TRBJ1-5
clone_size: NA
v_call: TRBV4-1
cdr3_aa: CASSQARGGYSNQPQHF
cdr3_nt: TGCGCCAGCAGCCAAGCAAGGGGCGGATATAGCAATCAGCCCCAGCATTTT

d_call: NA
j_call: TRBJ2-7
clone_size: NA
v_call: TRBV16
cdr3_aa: CASSHGGGSPYF
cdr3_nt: TGTGCCAGCAGCCATGGTGGGGGCTCGCCGTACTTC

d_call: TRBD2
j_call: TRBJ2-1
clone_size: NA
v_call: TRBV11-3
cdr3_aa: CASSYSGRSSYNEQFF
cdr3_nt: TGTGCCAGCAGCTATAGCGGGAGGAGCTCCTACAATGAGCAGTTCTTC

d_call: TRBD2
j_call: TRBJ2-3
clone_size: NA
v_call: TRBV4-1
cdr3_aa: CASTSSGNWADTQYF
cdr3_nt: TGCGCCAGCACTTCTAGCGGGAATTGGGCAGATACGCAGTATTTT

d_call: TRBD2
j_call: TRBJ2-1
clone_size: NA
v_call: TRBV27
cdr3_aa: CASSFLAGGEQFF
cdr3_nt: TGTGCCAGCAGTTTCCTAGCGGGAGGGGAGCAGTTCTTC

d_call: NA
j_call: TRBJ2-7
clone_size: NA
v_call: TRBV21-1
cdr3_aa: CASSKRTNTDYEQYF
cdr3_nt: TGTGCCAGCAGCAAAAGGACTAATACCGATTACGAGCAGTACTTC

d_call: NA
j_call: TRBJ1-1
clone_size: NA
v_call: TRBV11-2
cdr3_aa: CASSFAVGNTEAFF
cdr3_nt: TGTGCCAGCAGCTTCGCTGTAGGGAACACTGAAGCTTTCTTT

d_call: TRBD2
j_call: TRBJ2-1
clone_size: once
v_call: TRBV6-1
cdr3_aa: CASRTSGSFEQFF
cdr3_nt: TGTGCCAGCCGGACTAGCGGGAGTTTTGAGCAGTTCTTC

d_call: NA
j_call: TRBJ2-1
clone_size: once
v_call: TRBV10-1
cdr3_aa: CASSEHRNNNEQFF
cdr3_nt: TGCGCCAGCAGTGAACACCGGAATAACAATGAGCAGTTCTTC

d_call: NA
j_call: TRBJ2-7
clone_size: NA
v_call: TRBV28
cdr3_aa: CASSLGGRGHLSYEQYF
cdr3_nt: TGTGCCAGCAGTTTAGGCGGTCGGGGACACCTCTCCTACGAGCAGTACTTC

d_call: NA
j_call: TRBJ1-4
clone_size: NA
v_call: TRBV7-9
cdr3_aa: CASRNREVREKLFF
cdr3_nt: TGTGCCAGCAGGAACAGGGAAGTTCGGGAAAAACTGTTTTTT

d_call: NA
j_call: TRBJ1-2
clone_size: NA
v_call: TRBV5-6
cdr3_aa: CASSLEEGNYGYTF
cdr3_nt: TGTGCCAGCAGCTTGGAAGAGGGGAACTATGGCTACACCTTC

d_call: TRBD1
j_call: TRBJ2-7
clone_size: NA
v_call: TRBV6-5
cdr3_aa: CASSTGQGLRNEQYF
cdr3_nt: TGTGCCAGCAGTACTGGACAGGGGCTAAGGAACGAGCAGTACTTC

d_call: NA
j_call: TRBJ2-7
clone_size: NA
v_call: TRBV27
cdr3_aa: CASRFQRGGNEQYF
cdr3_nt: TGTGCCAGCAGATTCCAGAGGGGAGGCAACGAGCAGTACTTC

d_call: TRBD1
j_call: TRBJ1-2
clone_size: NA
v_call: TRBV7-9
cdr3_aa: CASRPRQGAGGYTF
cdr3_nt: TGTGCCAGCAGGCCACGACAGGGGGCGGGGGGCTACACCTTC

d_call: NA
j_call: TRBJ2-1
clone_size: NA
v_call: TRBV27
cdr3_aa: CASSPNGGSNEQFF
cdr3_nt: TGTGCCAGCAGTCCGAACGGGGGTAGTAATGAGCAGTTCTTC

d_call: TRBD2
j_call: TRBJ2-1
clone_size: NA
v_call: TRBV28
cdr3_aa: CASSFFGGGYEQFF
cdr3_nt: TGTGCCAGCAGTTTCTTTGGCGGGGGGTATGAGCAGTTCTTC

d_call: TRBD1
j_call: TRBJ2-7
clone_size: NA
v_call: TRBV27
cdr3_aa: CASRTIGTGVNEQYF
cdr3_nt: TGTGCCAGCAGAACGATCGGGACAGGGGTTAATGAGCAGTACTTC

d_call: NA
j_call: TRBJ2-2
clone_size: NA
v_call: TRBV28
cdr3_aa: CASSLLAYLNTGELFF
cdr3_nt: TGTGCCAGCAGTTTATTGGCCTATTTGAACACCGGGGAGCTGTTTTTT

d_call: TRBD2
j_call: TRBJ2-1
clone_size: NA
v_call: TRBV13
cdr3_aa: CASSLAGGRVYEQFF
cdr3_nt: TGTGCCAGCAGCTTAGCTGGCGGGAGGGTGTATGAGCAGTTCTTC

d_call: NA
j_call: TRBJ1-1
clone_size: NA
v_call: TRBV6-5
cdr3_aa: CASSQTPGLKAEAFF
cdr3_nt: TGTGCCAGCAGTCAAACCCCAGGGCTTAAGGCTGAAGCTTTCTTT

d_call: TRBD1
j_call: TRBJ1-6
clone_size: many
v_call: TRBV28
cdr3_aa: CASSLGTGIPPLHF
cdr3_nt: TGTGCCAGCAGTTTAGGGACAGGGATTCCACCCCTCCACTTT

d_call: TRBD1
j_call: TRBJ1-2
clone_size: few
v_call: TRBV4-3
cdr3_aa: CASSNSRQGSDGYTF
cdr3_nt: TGCGCCAGCAGCAACTCTAGACAGGGCTCGGATGGCTACACCTTC

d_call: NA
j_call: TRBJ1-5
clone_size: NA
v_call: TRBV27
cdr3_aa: CASSLRDKNQPQHF
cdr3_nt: TGTGCCAGCAGTCTCAGGGACAAAAATCAGCCCCAGCATTTT

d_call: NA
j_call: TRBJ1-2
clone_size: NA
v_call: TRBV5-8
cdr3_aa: CASTRVDLNGYTF
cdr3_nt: TGTGCCAGCACCCGAGTGGACCTAAATGGCTACACCTTC

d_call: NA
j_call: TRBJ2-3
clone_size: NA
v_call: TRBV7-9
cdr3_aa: CASSSRAGTRRSTDTQYF
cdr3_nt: TGTGCCAGCAGCTCTAGGGCCGGCACCCGGCGCAGCACAGATACGCAGTATTTT

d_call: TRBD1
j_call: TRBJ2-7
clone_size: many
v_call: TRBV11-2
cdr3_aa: CASSPVIGGHYEQYF
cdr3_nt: TGTGCCAGCAGCCCCGTTATAGGGGGCCACTACGAGCAGTACTTC

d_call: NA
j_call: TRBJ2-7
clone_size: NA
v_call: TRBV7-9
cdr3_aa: CASSSQSALRSASSYEQYF
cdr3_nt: TGTGCCAGCAGCTCCCAATCGGCCTTGCGGAGCGCATCCTCCTACGAGCAGTACTTC